This T cell receptor beta chain was captured in a study of graft-versus-host responses after intestinal transplantation. Study-level information: Recipients were all induced with anti-thymocyte globulin, then given tacrolimus and steroids for around three years.

The CDR3 is 14 amino acids. Per the germline V gene, CDR1 is MNHEY and CDR2 is SVGAGI. V was shortened by 7 bases and J by 0 bases, with 10 bases between the two germline ends. Method: immunoSEQ multiplex PCR; TCRdb's copy keeps in-frame clones and lacks some. This table has almost 85,000 clones, roughly 89% appearing once. Note on this clone: The antigen remains undetermined.

The material sequenced was unstimulated CD4+ T cells sorted from spleen or lymph node cells, taken before intestinal transplant. The receptor was isolated from a human donor who received an intestinal transplant. The chain uses TRBV6-5 and TRBJ1-3; D is undetermined. CDR3 DNA sequence: TGTGCCAGCACTAGCGGAGGCTCTGGAAACACCATATATTTT. Its translation: CASTSGGSGNTIYF.